This section outlines one TCR beta chain sequence together with its context. Its cognate antigen is unknown. The CDR3 contains 15 residues. V was pared by 3 bases and J by 3 bases, with 9 bases of the junction left unmatched. This specimen belongs to a study of PD-L1 blockade in urothelial cancer. Study summary: Male patients with bladder-origin urothelial cancer numbered about 90% of the roughly 29. Among blood samples, the median T cell count was 141,255.

Study-level findings and limits: Clonality of blood TCR below the median before treatment predicted better survival.

Some clones are missing from TCRdb's copy, which holds only in-frame ones; the method was immunoSEQ multiplex PCR. The sample yields around 45,000 clones, about 91% seen once. This TCR came from a man older than 75 with urothelial cancer. This sequence joins TRBV5-7 and TRBJ2-7; 7 nucleotides align to TRBD2. TRBV5-7 is flagged as an ORF with uncertain function. Sample: PBMCs, taken around atezolizumab (anti-PD-L1) treatment. The DNA for the CDR3 is TGTGCCAGCAGCTCGGGGGGAGAGAACTACTACGAGCAGTACTTC. It specifies CASSSGGENYYEQYF.